Given below is one T cell receptor beta chain in context. Its target is not known. PCR employed 60 Vbeta and 13 Jbeta primers. This table comes from immunoSEQ multiplex PCR, and its TCRdb copy is limited to in-frame clones, with some not included. The table lists roughly 200,000 clones, about 86% of them singletons. Trimming removed 11 bases from V and 5 bases from J; junction bases left unmatched: 9. CDR3 size: 14 residues. The germline V gene encodes CDR1 MNHEY and CDR2 SMNVEV (reference sequence). This entry comes from a study of cytomegalovirus exposure and HLA in healthy donors. As for the study in general: The Caucasian-associated ancestry cluster held about 80% of 300 to 450 genotyped donors. General study points: The study reported that TCR beta sequences accurately predicted HLA-A and HLA-B alleles in most subjects. CMV serostatus stood as the only immune exposure information on hand.

V is TRBV27 and J is TRBJ2-1; 10 bases fit TRBD2. The source material was PBMCs. The clonotype was recovered from a young woman in good health and CMV-seronegative. The CDR3 reads CACATSGPDNEQFF. CDR3 DNA sequence: TGTGCCTGTGCGACTAGCGGGCCCGACAATGAGCAGTTCTTC.